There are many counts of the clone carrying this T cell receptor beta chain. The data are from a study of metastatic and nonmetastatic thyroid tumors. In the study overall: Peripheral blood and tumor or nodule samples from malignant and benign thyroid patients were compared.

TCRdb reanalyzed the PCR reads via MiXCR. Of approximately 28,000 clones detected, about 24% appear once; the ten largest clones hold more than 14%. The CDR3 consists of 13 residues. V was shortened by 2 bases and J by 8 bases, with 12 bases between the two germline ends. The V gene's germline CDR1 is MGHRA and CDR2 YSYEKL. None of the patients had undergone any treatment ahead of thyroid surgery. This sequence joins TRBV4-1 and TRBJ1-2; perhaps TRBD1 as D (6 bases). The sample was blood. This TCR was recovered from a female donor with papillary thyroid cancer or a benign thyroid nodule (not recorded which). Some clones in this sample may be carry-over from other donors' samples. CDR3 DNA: TGCGCCAGCAGCCAACTACAGGGTCAGGGCTACACCTTC. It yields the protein CASSQLQGQGYTF.